Following are 14 T cell receptor beta chains from one sample sequenced in a study of T cell repertoires in cytomegalovirus infection (dated by TCRdb to the late 2010s). The instrument given in TCRdb is Illumina HiSeq 1500. Starting from the raw public reads, TCRdb applied fastp trimming at Q25, assembled clones with MiXCR and retained in-frame beta chains. Rows merge per CDR3 protein into single entries with the most common DNA and genes. This sample holds more than 500,000 distinct CDR3 sequences; more than 15% were observed only once. Roughly a quarter of the sample is held by the ten biggest clonotypes. The material sequenced was CD8+ T cells from PBMCs. These receptors were obtained from a human donor in good health (CMV status not recorded). Some clones in this sample may be carry-over from other donors' samples.

J is TRBJ2-7 and V is TRBV9; 7 bases are shared with TRBD2. This CDR3 region has 15 residues. V lost 4 bases and J lost 3; bases outside the gene matches: 10. Germline CDR1 reads SGDLS; CDR2 reads YYNGEE. The CDR3 nucleotides are TGTGCCAGCAGCCCGGGACTAAGCGGAGACTACGAGCAGTACTTC. This codes for CASSPGLSGDYEQYF.

This clonotype was counted at least ten times. The rearrangement links TRBV7-8 to TRBJ1-2, with 9 bases identical to TRBD1. Germline V gene data show CDR1 as SGHVS and CDR2 as FQNEAQ. CDR3 length: 16 amino acids. V was clipped by 0 bases and J by 5 bases; unmatched bases: 7. The CDR3 spells CASSLAITGQGYGYTF. CDR3 DNA: TGTGCCAGCAGCTTAGCGATTACGGGACAGGGATATGGCTACACCTTC.

The V gene is TRBV29-1, the J gene TRBJ2-1, with TRBD2 matching 10 bases. Trimming removed 5 bases from V and 2 bases from J; junction bases left unmatched: 6. Germline CDR1 and CDR2: SQVTM and ANQGSEA. The CDR3 length is 15 residues. The CDR3 is CSVSTSGITYNEQFF. In DNA form, the CDR3 reads TGCAGCGTTTCCACTAGCGGGATAACCTACAATGAGCAGTTCTTC.

The rearrangement uses TRBV19 and TRBJ1-4; perhaps TRBD1 as D (5 bases). This CDR3 is built from 16 residues. Trimming took off 2 bases at V and 5 bases at J, with 15 bases between the two ends. Germline V gene data show CDR1 as LNHDA and CDR2 as SQIVND (reference sequence). CDR3 protein: CASSIRESRQNEKLFF. CDR3 coding DNA: TGTGCCAGTAGTATACGGGAATCCAGACAGAATGAAAAACTGTTTTTT.

This clonotype was observed at least ten times. This chain joins TRBV4-2 and TRBJ1-5, with D perhaps matching TRBD1 (6 bases). Trimming removed 3 bases from V and 4 bases from J, with 10 bases in between. This CDR3 comprises 14 residues. Germline assignment: CDR1 LGHNA and CDR2 YNFKEQ. CDR3 amino acids: CASSQAQGNQPQHF. DNA for the CDR3: TGTGCCAGCAGCCAGGCCCAGGGGAATCAGCCCCAGCATTTT.

The CDR3: CSVPGLAYNEQFF. Here the CDR3 DNA reads TGCAGCGTTCCGGGGCTCGCCTACAATGAGCAGTTCTTC. This rearrangement joins TRBV29-1 to TRBJ2-1; D possibly uses TRBD1 or TRBD2 (5 bases each). Between the trimmed V and J ends, which lost 5 bases and 2 bases, there was a span of 10 bases. Per the germline V gene, CDR1 is SQVTM and CDR2 is ANQGSEA. CDR3 size: 13 residues.

The chain has TRBV3-1 and TRBJ2-3; D call uncertain. V gave up 0 bases and J gave up 3 bases, with 19 bases separating them. CDR1 is LGHDT and CDR2 is YNNKEL in the germline V gene (reference sequence). The CDR3 is made up of 18 amino acids. The CDR3 is CASSQERFRTGRTDTQYF. As DNA, the CDR3 is TGTGCCAGCAGCCAAGAACGCTTCCGGACCGGCCGGACAGATACGCAGTATTTT.

The CDR3 region is CASSEGQGSYTGELFF. The DNA of the CDR3 is TGTGCCAGCAGTGAAGGACAGGGGTCCTACACCGGGGAGCTGTTTTTT. The chain uses TRBV6-4 and TRBJ2-2; 9 nucleotides match TRBD1. Germline V lookup: CDR1 MRHNA, CDR2 SNTAGT. V dropped 3 bases and J dropped 3; count of bases not matched to a gene: 5. There are 16 residues in the CDR3.

This clonotype came up once. A read error is possible here, since a much larger clone lies one base away. This chain joins TRBV28 and TRBJ1-6; D perhaps matches TRBD1 (6 bases). This CDR3 is 17 amino acids long. Germline assignment: CDR1 MDHEN and CDR2 SYDVKM. V gave up 9 bases and J gave up 0 bases, with 18 bases separating them. The CDR3 loop is CARSPLRGSSYNSPLHF. In nucleotides, the CDR3 is TGTGCCAGAAGTCCGCTAAGGGGGAGCTCCTATAATTCACCCCTCCACTTT.

This clonotype was counted a few times. This chain uses TRBV28 with TRBJ2-7, with 10 positions matching TRBD1. This CDR3 spans 14 amino acids. The junction had 4 bases not matched to a gene; V was cut back by 6 bases and J by 2 bases. From germline, CDR1 is MDHEN and CDR2 SYDVKM. The CDR3 DNA sequence: TGTGCCAGCAGACTGGACAGGGGGGCCTACGAGCAGTACTTC. It codes for CASRLDRGAYEQYF. The whole variable domain, remainder taken from reference TRBV28 and TRBJ2-7, is DVKVTQSSRYLVKRTGEKVFLECVQDMDHENMFWYRQDPGLGLRLIYFSYDVKMKEKGDIPEGYSVSREKKERFSLILESASTNQTSMYLCASRLDRGAYEQYFGPGTRLTVT.

The rearrangement joins TRBV20-1 to TRBJ2-3; 15 bases are shared with TRBD2. Looked up from germline, CDR1 is DFQATT and CDR2 is SNEGSKA (reference sequence). The CDR3 consists of 19 residues. Unmatched junction bases numbered 11, after V lost 2 bases and J lost 2 bases. CDR3 in amino acids: CSARKGLAGGDRITDTQYF. The DNA of the CDR3 is TGCAGTGCTAGAAAGGGACTAGCGGGGGGTGATCGTATCACAGATACGCAGTATTTT.

In its sample, this clonotype was seen many times. V and J are TRBV12-3 or TRBV12-4 and TRBJ2-7; D uncertain. The CDR3 has 15 amino acids. Trimming took 5 bases from V and 2 from J, leaving 16 bases between them. The CDR3 sequence: CASSEHDGGTYEQYF. The CDR3, as DNA: TGTGCCAGCAGTGAGCATGACGGCGGCACCTACGAGCAGTACTTC.

This clonotype was observed a few times. J is TRBJ2-5 and V is TRBV4-1, with a possible D match to TRBD2 (5 bases). Germline values: CDR1 MGHRA, CDR2 YSYEKL. This CDR3 contains 15 residues. V was trimmed by 6 bases and J by 7 bases, leaving 21 bases between them. This CDR3 reads CASRRTPTDGGTQYF. In DNA form, the CDR3 reads TGCGCCAGCAGACGAACGCCCACGGACGGAGGGACCCAGTACTTC.

A few counts support this clonotype. This chain links TRBV5-6 with TRBJ2-3; D possibly corresponds to TRBD2 (5 bases). Germline V gene sequence: CDR1 SGHDT, CDR2 YYEEEE. Trimming removed 4 bases from V and 6 bases from J, with 24 bases in between. The CDR3 totals 17 residues. The CDR3: CASSPTLGGSEADTQYF. The CDR3 bases are TGTGCCAGCAGCCCGACGTTGGGCGGGTCAGAAGCGGATACGCAGTATTTT. Combining the CDR3 with reference TRBV5-6 and TRBJ2-3 gives the whole variable domain DAGVTQSPTHLIKTRGQQVTLRCSPKSGHDTVSWYQQALGQGPQFIFQYYEEEERQRGNFPDRFSGHQFPNYSSELNVNALLLGDSALYLCASSPTLGGSEADTQYFGPGTRLTVL.